The 9 T cell receptor beta chains in this list originate from one sample, sequenced in a study of blood T cell repertoires in COVID-19. The method was immunoSEQ multiplex PCR; TCRdb's version includes in-frame clones alone and lacks a portion of them. The table includes about 120,000 clones, 60% to 85% detected once. Sequenced: peripheral blood. The receptors shown here come from a man between 70 and 80 years old with acute or convalescent COVID-19.

J is TRBJ1-2 and V is TRBV4-3, with 9 nucleotides matching TRBD1. Germline V CDR1 and CDR2: LGHNA, YSLEER. Trimming at V came to 3 bases and at J to 5 bases, leaving 7 bases not matched to a gene. This CDR3 comprises 15 residues. The CDR3 region is CASSQTTGGGYGYTF. The CDR3 DNA follows: TGCGCCAGCAGCCAGACTACAGGGGGCGGTTATGGCTACACCTTC.

This chain connects TRBV9 to TRBJ2-1; D possibly corresponds to TRBD2 (6 bases). This CDR3 contains 14 residues. The V gene lost 9 bases and the J gene lost 5 bases, with 18 bases spanning the gap. Germline V gives CDR1 SGDLS, CDR2 YYNGEE. CDR3 DNA: TGTGCCACCTCCCCCCCGGGACTCAACAATGAGCAGTTCTTC. Translation gives CATSPPGLNNEQFF. The whole variable domain, remainder taken from reference TRBV9 and TRBJ2-1, is DSGVTQTPKHLITATGQRVTLRCSPRSGDLSVYWYQQSLDQGLQFLIQYYNGEERAKGNILERFSAQQFPDLHSELNLSSLELGDSALYFCATSPPGLNNEQFFGPGTRLTVL.

Comment on this clone: The sample holds other DNA sequences that translate to the same CDR3. The chain uses TRBV6-5 and TRBJ1-5; 7 bases map to TRBD1. The CDR3 contains 14 residues. The germline gives CDR1 MNHEY, CDR2 SVGAGI. J gave up 5 bases and V 6 bases, and 7 bases lay outside the gene matches. This CDR3 is CASSRQGGDQPQHF. CDR3 bases: TGTGCCAGCAGCCGACAGGGCGGTGATCAGCCCCAGCATTTT.

The CDR3 sequence is CATSDGTGNGYTF. The CDR3 DNA reads as TGTGCCACCAGTGATGGGACAGGGAACGGCTACACCTTC. This chain uses TRBV24-1 with TRBJ1-2; 9 nucleotides agree with TRBD1. V was pared by 3 bases and J by 8 bases, with 3 bases of the junction left unmatched. CDR1 and CDR2 from the germline V gene are KGHDR and SFDVKD. The CDR3 is made up of 13 amino acids.

The J gene is TRBJ2-5, the V gene TRBV5-6; D is possibly TRBD1 (7 bases). Germline loops: CDR1 SGHDT, CDR2 YYEEEE. Trimming stripped 4 bases from V and 2 bases from J, with 24 bases between. The CDR3 consists of 18 residues. The CDR3 region is CASSALGTGGTEQETQYF. The CDR3 region has the DNA TGTGCCAGCAGCGCCCTTGGTACTGGGGGGACAGAACAAGAGACCCAGTACTTC.

There are a few counts of this clone. The chain couples TRBV10-3 to TRBJ2-5; D may be TRBD1 (6 bases). The CDR3 is 15 residues long. Germline V gene data show CDR1 as ENHRY and CDR2 as SYGVKD. Trimming removed 0 bases from V and 2 bases from J, with 10 bases in between. The CDR3 loop is CAISESGQNQETQYF. CDR3 coding DNA: TGTGCCATCAGTGAGTCTGGACAGAATCAAGAGACCCAGTACTTC.

This clone was seen more than once but under ten times. The same CDR3 can be traced to other DNA sequences in this sample. CDR3 DNA: TGCGCCAGCAGCTTGAATAGGGGGTCCACCGGGGAGCTGTTTTTT. Its protein is CASSLNRGSTGELFF. The V gene is TRBV5-1, the J gene TRBJ2-2; D is possibly TRBD1 (6 bases). With 1 base removed from V and 4 bases from J, the gap between germline ends came to 11 bases. Germline V gene lookup returns CDR1 SGHRS and CDR2 YFSETQ. This CDR3 is built from 15 residues.

The chain combines TRBV19 with TRBJ1-4; TRBD1 agrees at 10 bases. Germline assignment: CDR1 LNHDA and CDR2 SQIVND (reference sequence). The junction had 3 bases not matched to a gene; V was cut back by 6 bases and J by 5 bases. The length of the CDR3 is 14 residues. The CDR3 nucleotides read TGTGCCAGTAGAGACAGGGGGCTAAATGAAAAACTGTTTTTT. It specifies CASRDRGLNEKLFF.

This clone occurred once. The J gene is TRBJ1-5, the V gene TRBV7-9; D not certain. Germline CDR1 is SEHNR and CDR2 is FQNEAQ (reference sequence). This CDR3 region has 15 residues. V lost 1 base and J lost 0, with 7 bases in between. CDR3 sequence reads: CASSLGAYSNQPQHF. The DNA of the CDR3 is TGTGCCAGCAGCTTAGGGGCTTATAGCAATCAGCCCCAGCATTTT.